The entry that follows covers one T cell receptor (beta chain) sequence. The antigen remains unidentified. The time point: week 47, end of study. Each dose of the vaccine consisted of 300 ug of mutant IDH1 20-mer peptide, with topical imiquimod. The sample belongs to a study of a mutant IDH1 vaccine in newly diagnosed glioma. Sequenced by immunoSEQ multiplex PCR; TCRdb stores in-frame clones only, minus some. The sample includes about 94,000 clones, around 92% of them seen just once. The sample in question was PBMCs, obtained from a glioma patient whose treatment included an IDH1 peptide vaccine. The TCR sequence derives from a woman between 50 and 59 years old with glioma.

Here the CDR3 reads CASSPLTRTDSPLHF. The DNA for the CDR3 is TGTGCCAGCAGCCCCTTGACCCGTACGGATTCACCCCTCCACTTT. The chain carries TRBV5-6 and TRBJ1-6; D not resolved. This CDR3 region has 15 residues. Trimming shortened V by 4 bases and J by 8 bases, and 16 bases separated the two germline ends. Germline values: CDR1 SGHDT, CDR2 YYEEEE.